The clone carrying this TCR beta chain came up many times. Its specificity is not known. The sample is drawn from a study of naive and memory T cell subsets. Findings of the study overall: From naive to CM, EM and EMRA, diversity decreased and Gini increased.

The beta constant-region primer was an equimolar mix of two oligonucleotides covering TRBC1 and TRBC2. A 12-nucleotide UMI and the SP2 primer were added to the cDNA 3' end by oligonucleotide ligation. TCRdb analysed the UMI-ligation and nested PCR reads with MiXCR anew, one entry per CDR3 protein. The repertoire holds under 35,000 distinct CDR3 sequences, about 10% seen once, with approximately 15% in the top ten. Sequential positive selection took CD4 T cells first, then CD8 T cells. EMRA cells were CD45RA+CD27-, and effector memory cells CD45RA-CD27-. This CDR3 has 13 residues. V was shortened by 5 bases and J by 4 bases, with 11 bases between the two germline ends. Germline V CDR1 and CDR2: SEHNR, FQNEAQ (reference sequence).

The sample taken for sequencing was effector memory CD4+ T cells from blood. Subset denoted: effector memory, CD45RA- CD27-. The rearrangement joins TRBV7-9 to TRBJ1-2; D remains unclear. The sequence was collected from a human donor in good health. In nucleotides, the CDR3 is TGTGCCAGCAGCCCCTCCGGCACCTATGGCTACACCTTC. Its protein product is CASSPSGTYGYTF.